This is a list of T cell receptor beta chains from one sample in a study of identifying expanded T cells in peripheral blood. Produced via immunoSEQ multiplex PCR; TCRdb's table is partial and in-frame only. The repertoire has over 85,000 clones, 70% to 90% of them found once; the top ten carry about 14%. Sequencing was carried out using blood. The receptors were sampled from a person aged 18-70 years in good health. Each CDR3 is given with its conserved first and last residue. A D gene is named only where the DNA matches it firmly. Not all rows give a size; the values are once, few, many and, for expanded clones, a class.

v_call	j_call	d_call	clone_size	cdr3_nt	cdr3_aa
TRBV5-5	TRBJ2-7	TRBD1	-	TGTGCCAGCAGCTGGTGGACAGGCTCCTACGAGCAGTACTTC	CASSWWTGSYEQYF
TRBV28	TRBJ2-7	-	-	TGTGCCAGCAGTCTAACGGGCGGGACCGAGCAGTACTTC	CASSLTGGTEQYF
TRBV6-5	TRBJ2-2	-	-	TGTGCCAGCAGTTACTCGAGGGACACCGGGGAGCTGTTTTTT	CASSYSRDTGELFF
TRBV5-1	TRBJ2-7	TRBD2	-	TGCGCCAGCAGCTTGGATACTAGCGGGTTTATCGAGCAGTACTTC	CASSLDTSGFIEQYF
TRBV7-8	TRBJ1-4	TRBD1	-	TGTGCCAGCAGCTTATACCAAAGCAGGACAGGGCCAACTAATGAAAAACTGTTTTTT	CASSLYQSRTGPTNEKLFF
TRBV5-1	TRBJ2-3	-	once	TGCGCCAGCAACCCGGGACAAAGCACAGATACGCAGTATTTT	CASNPGQSTDTQYF
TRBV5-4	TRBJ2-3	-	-	TGTGCCAGCAGCTTGTCCGTCGTAGGGGTTTGGAGCACAGATACGCAGTATTTT	CASSLSVVGVWSTDTQYF
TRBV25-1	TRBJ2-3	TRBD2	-	TGTGCCAGCTCGGAGGAGGGGCTAGCGGGGTCCACAGATACGCAGTATTTT	CASSEEGLAGSTDTQYF
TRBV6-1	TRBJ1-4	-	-	TGTGCCAGCAAGGAAATAGGGCATGAAAAACTGTTTTTT	CASKEIGHEKLFF
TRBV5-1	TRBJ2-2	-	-	TGCGCCAGCGGAGGTCAGGAGGGGCGCGACACCGGGGAGCTGTTTTTT	CASGGQEGRDTGELFF
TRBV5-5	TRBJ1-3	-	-	TGTGCCAGCAGCTTGGGATTGGGGGCTGGAAACACCATATATTTT	CASSLGLGAGNTIYF
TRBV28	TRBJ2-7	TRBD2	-	TGTGCCAGCAGTTTAGGGACTAGCGGGGACTCCTACGAGCAGTACTTC	CASSLGTSGDSYEQYF
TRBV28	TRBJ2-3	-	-	TGTGCCAGCAGTCCCTGGGGGCTAGAAAGCACAGATACGCAGTATTTT	CASSPWGLESTDTQYF
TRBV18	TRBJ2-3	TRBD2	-	TGTGCCAGCTCACCACCGGTACAGGCCGGGGGGAGAGATACGCAGTATTTT	CASSPPVQAGGRDTQYF
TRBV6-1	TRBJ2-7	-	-	TGTGCCAGCAGTGAAGACGCGAGACGGGTCTCCTACGAGCAGTACTTC	CASSEDARRVSYEQYF
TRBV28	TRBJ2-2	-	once	TGTGCCAGCAGTTCCTGGGGTAACACCGGGGAGCTGTTTTTT	CASSSWGNTGELFF
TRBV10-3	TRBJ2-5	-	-	TGTGCCATCAGTGAGTCGATGGTTCAAGAGACCCAGTACTTC	CAISESMVQETQYF
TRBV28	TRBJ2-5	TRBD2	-	TGTGCCAGCAGCAACTCCCTCGGGGGGACCCAAGAGACCCAGTACTTC	CASSNSLGGTQETQYF
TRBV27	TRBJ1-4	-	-	TGTGCCAGCGGCCTCAGGGGTAAAAAACTGTTTTTT	CASGLRGKKLFF
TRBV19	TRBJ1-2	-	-	TGTGCCAGCCTTAACGACAGGAGCTATGGCTACACCTTC	CASLNDRSYGYTF
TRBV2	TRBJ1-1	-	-	TGTGCCAGCAGTGAATCTTGGGGATTCACTGAAGCTTTCTTT	CASSESWGFTEAFF
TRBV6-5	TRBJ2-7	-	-	TGTGCCAGCAGTTATAGGGGAGAGCAGTACTTC	CASSYRGEQYF
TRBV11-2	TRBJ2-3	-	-	TGTGCCAGCAGCCCGTACCTCCCACAGCGGAGCACAGATACGCAGTATTTT	CASSPYLPQRSTDTQYF
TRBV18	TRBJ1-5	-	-	TGTGCCAGCTCGTACGTCAGGGCGGACCAGCCCCAGCATTTT	CASSYVRADQPQHF
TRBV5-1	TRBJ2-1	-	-	TGCGCCAGCAGCTTGATGGCGGGGAACAATGAGCAGTTCTTC	CASSLMAGNNEQFF
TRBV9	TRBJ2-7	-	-	TGTGCCAGCAGCGTAGAGTGGGGTTCGGACGAGCAGTACTTC	CASSVEWGSDEQYF
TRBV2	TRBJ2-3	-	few	TGTGCCAGCATTGGCGGATATCAGGGGGGCAGAGATACGCAGTATTTT	CASIGGYQGGRDTQYF
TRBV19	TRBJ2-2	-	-	TGTGCCAGTAGCCCATACAGGGCTACCACCGGGGAGCTGTTTTTT	CASSPYRATTGELFF
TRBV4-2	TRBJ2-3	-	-	TGTGCCAGCAGCCAAGGGGGAGACCCCACAGATACGCAGTATTTT	CASSQGGDPTDTQYF
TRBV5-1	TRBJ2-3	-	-	TGCGCCAGCCTACTGGACATAGGCGGTACGCAGTATTTT	CASLLDIGGTQYF
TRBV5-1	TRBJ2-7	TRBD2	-	TGCGCCAGCAGCCCGGAGGGTAGCGGGAGCCCGACGGGGTCCTACGAGCAGTACTTC	CASSPEGSGSPTGSYEQYF
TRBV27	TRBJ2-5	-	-	TGTGCCAGCAGCTCACAGGAGGGTGAGACCCAGTACTTC	CASSSQEGETQYF
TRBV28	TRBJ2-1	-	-	TGTGCCAGCGCCCCCTCCGGGGGAGACTGGAATGAGCAGTTCTTC	CASAPSGGDWNEQFF
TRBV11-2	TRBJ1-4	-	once	TGTGCCAGCAGCTTATTTCGGGGGGCTGGGGAAAAACTGTTTTTT	CASSLFRGAGEKLFF
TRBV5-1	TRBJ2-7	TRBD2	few	TGCGCCAGCAGCTTGGTGGGCGGGAGTTACGAGCAGTACTTC	CASSLVGGSYEQYF
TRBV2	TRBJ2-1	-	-	TGTGCCAGCACCTTTAGGCGACAGCACAATGAGCAGTTCTTC	CASTFRRQHNEQFF
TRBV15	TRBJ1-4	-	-	TGTGCCACCAGCCGTACACCGGTAACAACTAATGAAAAACTGTTTTTT	CATSRTPVTTNEKLFF
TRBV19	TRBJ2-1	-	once	TGTGCCAGTAGTTATCAGGGGGGATCCTACAATGAGCAGTTCTTC	CASSYQGGSYNEQFF
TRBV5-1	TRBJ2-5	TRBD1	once	TGCGCCAGCAGTTTGACAGGGGGAGAGACCCAGTACTTC	CASSLTGGETQYF
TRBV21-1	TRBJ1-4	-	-	TGTGCCAGCAGCAAAGAGGGGACAAGGAGAGGTGGAAGTAATGAAAAACTGTTTTTT	CASSKEGTRRGGSNEKLFF
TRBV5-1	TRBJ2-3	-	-	TGCGCCAGCAGCGGAACTAGCAATACGCAGTATTTT	CASSGTSNTQYF
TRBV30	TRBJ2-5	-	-	TGTGCCTGGAGTCCAGGGACGGAGACCCAGTACTTC	CAWSPGTETQYF
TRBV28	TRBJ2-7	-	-	TGTGCCAGCAGTTACTCCTACGAGCAGTACTTC	CASSYSYEQYF
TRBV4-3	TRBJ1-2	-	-	TGCGCCAGCAGCCAAGAGGTGGCAATCTATGGCTACACCTTC	CASSQEVAIYGYTF
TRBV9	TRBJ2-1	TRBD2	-	TGTGCCAGCAGCGATTCGGGACTAGCGGGAGCGGCTGAGCAGTTCTTC	CASSDSGLAGAAEQFF
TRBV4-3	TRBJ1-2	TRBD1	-	TGCGCCAGCAGCCAACACGGACAGGTCCCTTACACCTTC	CASSQHGQVPYTF